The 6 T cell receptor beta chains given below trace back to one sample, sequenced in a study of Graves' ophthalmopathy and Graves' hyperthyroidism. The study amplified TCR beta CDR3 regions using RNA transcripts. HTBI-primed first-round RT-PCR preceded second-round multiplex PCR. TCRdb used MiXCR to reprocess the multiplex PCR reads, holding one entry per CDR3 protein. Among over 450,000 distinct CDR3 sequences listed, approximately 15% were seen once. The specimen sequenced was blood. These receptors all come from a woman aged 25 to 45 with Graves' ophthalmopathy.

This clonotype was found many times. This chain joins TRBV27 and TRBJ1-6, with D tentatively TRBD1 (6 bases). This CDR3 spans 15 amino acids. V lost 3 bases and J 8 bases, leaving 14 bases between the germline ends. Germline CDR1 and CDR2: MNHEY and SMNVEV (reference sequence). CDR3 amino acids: CASSFLQGLDSPLHF. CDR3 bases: TGTGCCAGCAGTTTCCTTCAGGGGTTGGATTCACCCCTCCACTTT.

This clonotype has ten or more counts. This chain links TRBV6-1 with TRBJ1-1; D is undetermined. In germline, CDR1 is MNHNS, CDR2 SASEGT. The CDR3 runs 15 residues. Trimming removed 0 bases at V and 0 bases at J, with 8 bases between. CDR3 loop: CASSEARTMNTEAFF. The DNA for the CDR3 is TGTGCCAGCAGTGAAGCGCGAACAATGAACACTGAAGCTTTCTTT.

Written as DNA, the CDR3 is TGCGCCAGCAGCGGGGGCCCTTCGAAGTACTTC. It encodes CASSGGPSKYF. The chain employs TRBV5-1 and TRBJ2-5; TRBD1 might be the D (6 bases). The CDR3 sequence is 11 residues long. V was trimmed by 4 bases and J by 12 bases, leaving 13 bases between them. Germline CDR1 is SGHRS and CDR2 is YFSETQ.

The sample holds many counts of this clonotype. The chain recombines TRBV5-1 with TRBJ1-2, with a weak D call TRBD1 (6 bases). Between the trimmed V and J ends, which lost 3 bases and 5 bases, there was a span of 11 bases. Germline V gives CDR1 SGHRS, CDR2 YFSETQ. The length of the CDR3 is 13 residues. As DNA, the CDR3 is TGCGCCAGCAGCTCCTCAGGGGAGTATGGCTACACCTTC. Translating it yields CASSSSGEYGYTF.

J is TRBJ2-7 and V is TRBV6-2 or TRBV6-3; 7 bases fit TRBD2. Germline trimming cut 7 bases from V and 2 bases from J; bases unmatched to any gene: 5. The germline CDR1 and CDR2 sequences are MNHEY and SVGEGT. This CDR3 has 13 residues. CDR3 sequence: CASKRGRAYEQYF. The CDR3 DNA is TGTGCCAGCAAACGTGGGAGGGCCTACGAGCAGTACTTC.

The CDR3 loop is CASSEDRVNQPQHF. In DNA form, the CDR3 reads TGTGCCAGCAGTGAGGACAGGGTCAATCAGCCCCAGCATTTT. V gene TRBV6-1 combines with J gene TRBJ1-5; 8 bases match TRBD1. V lost 3 bases and J lost 3; bases outside the gene matches: 1. The CDR3 has 14 residues. Germline V CDR1 and CDR2: MNHNS, SASEGT.